The 18 T cell receptor beta chains given below trace back to one sample, sequenced in a study of cytomegalovirus exposure and HLA in healthy donors. PCR primers comprised 60 Vbeta and 13 Jbeta primers. TCRdb's table, derived via immunoSEQ multiplex PCR, lists solely in-frame clones and lacks some. The sample holds around 180,000 clones, 70% to 90% seen once. Material: PBMCs. The receptors were sampled from a woman under 30 in good health and CMV-seropositive.

The chain uses TRBV6-4 and TRBJ1-5; TRBD1 agrees at 7 bases. V shed 4 bases and J 2 bases; nucleotides not matched to a gene: 2. CDR3 length: 14 residues. Germline CDR1 and CDR2: MRHNA and SNTAGT. The CDR3 sequence: CASSGDSRNQPQHF. DNA of the CDR3: TGTGCCAGCAGTGGGGACAGTCGCAATCAGCCCCAGCATTTT.

The chain is built from TRBV28 and TRBJ1-6, with 10 bases identical to TRBD1. The CDR3 is made up of 17 amino acids. Germline CDR1 reads MDHEN; CDR2 reads SYDVKM. V shed 4 bases and J 4 bases; nucleotides not matched to a gene: 7. The CDR3 is CASSSDRGWRYNSPLHF. The CDR3 DNA sequence: TGTGCCAGCAGTTCGGACAGGGGGTGGAGGTATAATTCACCCCTCCACTTT.

The rearrangement uses TRBV5-4 and TRBJ1-1; D uncertain. Germline V CDR1 and CDR2: SGHNT, YYREEE (reference sequence). The V gene lost 2 bases and the J gene lost 8 bases, with 7 bases spanning the gap. The CDR3 is made up of 11 amino acids. As DNA, the CDR3 is TGTGCCAGCAGCTTAGGCAGGGAAGCTTTCTTT. Amino acid sequence: CASSLGREAFF.

This clone was seen more than once but under ten times. The chain recombines TRBV28 with TRBJ1-2, with D possibly being TRBD1 (5 bases). This CDR3 comprises 13 residues. Germline CDR1 and CDR2: MDHEN and SYDVKM. Trimming removed 6 bases from V and 6 bases from J, with 14 bases in between. DNA for the CDR3: TGTGCCAGCAGGGGTGGGGGGTGGAATGGCTACACCTTC. Encoded protein: CASRGGGWNGYTF.

The CDR3 loop is CASSEQGRNTGELFF. CDR3 DNA sequence: TGTGCCAGCAGCGAGCAGGGGCGCAACACCGGGGAGCTGTTTTTT. The rearrangement uses TRBV9 and TRBJ2-2; D perhaps matches TRBD1 (6 bases). CDR1 is SGDLS and CDR2 is YYNGEE in the germline V gene. Trimming removed 3 bases from V and 2 bases from J, with 11 bases in between. This CDR3 spans 15 amino acids.

This clone was recorded only once. The rearrangement joins TRBV30 to TRBJ1-2; D gene unclear. Per the germline V gene, CDR1 is GTSNPN and CDR2 is SVGIG (reference sequence). V was pared by 1 base and J by 4 bases, with 7 bases between. This CDR3 region has 12 residues. CDR3 region: CAWSGRVYGYTF. DNA of the CDR3: TGTGCCTGGAGTGGACGGGTCTATGGCTACACCTTC.

This chain joins TRBV29-1 and TRBJ2-7; 7 bases are a match to TRBD2. The germline CDR1 and CDR2 sequences are SQVTM and ANQGSEA. V lost 7 bases and J lost 2; bases outside the gene matches: 5. This CDR3 is 12 amino acids long. The CDR3 reads CSAPGLAYEQYF. The DNA of the CDR3 is TGCAGCGCCCCCGGACTAGCCTACGAGCAGTACTTC.

V usage is TRBV4-3 and J usage is TRBJ2-3, with TRBD2 matching 10 bases. Germline lookup yields CDR1 LGHNA and CDR2 YSLEER. This CDR3 has 16 amino acids. After removal of 4 bases from V and 1 base from J, the junction contained 5 bases not matched to a gene. CDR3 in DNA: TGCGCCAGCAGCCGCCTGCTAGCGGGAGGCACAGATACGCAGTATTTT. Translated, it gives CASSRLLAGGTDTQYF.

The J gene is TRBJ1-2, the V gene TRBV5-5, with a tentative D call TRBD1 (6 bases). Germline V gene lookup returns CDR1 SGHKS and CDR2 YYEKEE (reference sequence). This CDR3 spans 15 amino acids. The V end lost 0 bases, the J end lost 4 bases, and 13 bases lay between the germline ends. In DNA, the CDR3 is TGTGCCAGCAGCTTGGGGCAGGGGCCCTCCTATGGCTACACCTTC. Amino acids: CASSLGQGPSYGYTF.

The gene calls are TRBV28 and TRBJ1-1; the D gene is possibly TRBD1 (5 bases). The CDR3 spans 16 residues. V was trimmed by 6 bases and J by 5 bases, leaving 22 bases between them. Germline lookup yields CDR1 MDHEN and CDR2 SYDVKM. CDR3 in DNA: TGTGCCAGCAGAGGCAGGGCCGCCTCGAGATGGACTGAAGCTTTCTTT. This encodes CASRGRAASRWTEAFF. The full variable domain, its missing parts supplied by reference TRBV28 and TRBJ1-1, is DVKVTQSSRYLVKRTGEKVFLECVQDMDHENMFWYRQDPGLGLRLIYFSYDVKMKEKGDIPEGYSVSREKKERFSLILESASTNQTSMYLCASRGRAASRWTEAFFGQGTRLTVV.

This clone came up once. The chain has TRBV30 and TRBJ2-5; 7 bases line up with TRBD2. This CDR3 has 13 residues. J was trimmed by 5 bases and V by 4 bases; bases with no gene match: 7. CDR1 and CDR2 (germline): GTSNPN, SVGIG (reference sequence). The CDR3 region is CAWTSGGGETQYF. The CDR3 DNA sequence: TGTGCCTGGACTTCGGGGGGTGGGGAGACCCAGTACTTC.

The chain recombines TRBV19 with TRBJ2-7; TRBD1 matches 11 bases. Trimming cost V 7 bases and J 5 bases; bases outside gene matches: 7. This CDR3 has 14 residues. Per the germline V gene, CDR1 is LNHDA and CDR2 is SQIVND (reference sequence). This chain's CDR3 is CASNTRDRGDEQYF. DNA for the CDR3: TGTGCCAGTAACACCCGGGACAGGGGGGACGAGCAGTACTTC.

By proportion, this clone is medium-sized. The chain uses TRBV10-3 and TRBJ2-6; TRBD1 agrees at 7 bases. This CDR3 is built from 16 residues. V was pared by 5 bases and J by 1 base, with 5 bases of the junction left unmatched. Germline CDR1 ENHRY, CDR2 SYGVKD. The CDR3 DNA is TGTGCCATCAGTCCCGAGACAGGGTCTGGGGCCAACGTCCTGACTTTC. As protein: CAISPETGSGANVLTF.

The V gene is TRBV6-5, the J gene TRBJ2-5; D might be TRBD1 (6 bases). V gave up 6 bases and J gave up 7 bases, with 15 bases separating them. Germline V CDR1 and CDR2: MNHEY, SVGAGI. This CDR3 spans 13 amino acids. Here the CDR3 DNA reads TGTGCCAGCAGAGGCAGACAGGACGGGACCCAGTACTTC. Encoded protein: CASRGRQDGTQYF.

V usage is TRBV5-1 and J usage is TRBJ1-1; D is perhaps TRBD1 (5 bases). CDR1 and CDR2 (germline): SGHRS, YFSETQ. This CDR3 contains 15 residues. Trimming removed 4 bases from V and 6 bases from J, with 19 bases in between. CDR3 in DNA: TGCGCCAGCAGCCTAACCGGGCAGGGATGGGCTGAAGCTTTCTTT. Its protein product is CASSLTGQGWAEAFF.

This clone was detected many times. The chain uses TRBV6-1 and TRBJ1-1; D unresolved. From germline, CDR1 is MNHNS and CDR2 SASEGT. This CDR3 contains 15 residues. Deletions cut 0 bases from V and 4 bases from J, with 12 bases between. The CDR3 bases are TGTGCCAGCAGTGAAGCAGGCGGTGGGAGCACTGAAGCTTTCTTT. It is translated as CASSEAGGGSTEAFF.

The J gene is TRBJ2-5, the V gene TRBV2; TRBD1 agrees at 8 bases. Germline V gene lookup returns CDR1 SNHLY and CDR2 FYNNEI. CDR3 length: 13 residues. V was pared by 8 bases and J by 5 bases, with 7 bases of the junction left unmatched. For the CDR3, the DNA is TGTGCCAGCGGACCAGGGGGCCGGGAGACCCAGTACTTC. Translated, it gives CASGPGGRETQYF.

In this sample, this clone turned up once. The chain employs TRBV2 and TRBJ1-6; the match to TRBD1 covers 9 bases. This CDR3 is 14 amino acids long. Germline V CDR1 and CDR2: SNHLY, FYNNEI. V shed 7 bases and J 10 bases; nucleotides not matched to a gene: 8. The CDR3 protein is CASIMGQGGSPLHF. The CDR3 DNA reads as TGTGCCAGCATCATGGGACAGGGTGGATCACCCCTCCACTTT.